These T cell receptor beta chains were read from a single sample in a study of siplizumab effects on memory and regulatory T cells. Measured with immunoSEQ multiplex PCR; TCRdb has only the in-frame clones, and not every one. The sample has 26,000 or so clones, 65% to 90% seen once. Sequenced input: memory CD4+ T cells sorted from blood. Source of these receptors: a human donor in good health. The CDR3 runs from the conserved cysteine through the conserved F or W. The D gene is left open where the match is weak. Expanded clones are given a class, and other clones once, few, many or no size at all.

D gene: -; V gene: TRBV27; clone size: -; J gene: TRBJ2-5; CDR3 protein: CASSRAGAVVDQYF; CDR3 DNA: TGTGCCAGCAGCCGAGCGGGTGCGGTCGTGGACCAGTACTTC
D gene: -; V gene: TRBV5-1; clone size: -; J gene: TRBJ1-1; CDR3 protein: CARTSRGGTDTEAFF; CDR3 DNA: TGCGCCAGGACATCCAGGGGCGGAACGGACACTGAAGCTTTCTTT
D gene: TRBD2; V gene: TRBV30; clone size: -; J gene: TRBJ2-3; CDR3 protein: CAFEKMGTSKDTQYF; CDR3 DNA: TGTGCCTTTGAAAAGATGGGGACTAGCAAAGATACGCAGTATTTT
D gene: TRBD2; V gene: TRBV7-7; clone size: few; J gene: TRBJ2-3; CDR3 protein: CASSRSSGPTDTQYF; CDR3 DNA: TGTGCTAGCAGTCGCTCTAGCGGCCCCACAGATACGCAGTATTTT
D gene: -; V gene: TRBV4-2; clone size: -; J gene: TRBJ1-5; CDR3 protein: CASSLNDRPDQPQHF; CDR3 DNA: TGTGCCAGCAGCCTAAACGACAGGCCTGATCAGCCCCAGCATTTT
D gene: -; V gene: TRBV11-3; clone size: -; J gene: TRBJ1-3; CDR3 protein: CASSLDVAATGNTIYF; CDR3 DNA: TGTGCCAGCAGCTTAGATGTCGCCGCAACTGGAAACACCATATATTTT
D gene: -; V gene: TRBV19; clone size: -; J gene: TRBJ2-3; CDR3 protein: CASSGWDTQYF; CDR3 DNA: TGTGCCAGTAGCGGCTGGGATACGCAGTATTTT
D gene: TRBD1; V gene: TRBV19; clone size: few; J gene: TRBJ2-1; CDR3 protein: CATLLRQGSYNEQFF; CDR3 DNA: TGTGCCACTTTGTTACGACAGGGAAGCTACAATGAGCAGTTCTTC
D gene: TRBD2; V gene: TRBV9; clone size: -; J gene: TRBJ2-3; CDR3 protein: CASSVGGLAGADTQYF; CDR3 DNA: TGTGCCAGCAGCGTAGGGGGACTAGCGGGAGCAGATACGCAGTATTTT
D gene: -; V gene: TRBV7-9; clone size: -; J gene: TRBJ2-1; CDR3 protein: CASSFRDLEGGQFF; CDR3 DNA: TGTGCCAGCAGCTTCCGGGACCTCGAGGGCGGGCAGTTCTTC
D gene: -; V gene: TRBV7-2; clone size: -; J gene: TRBJ2-3; CDR3 protein: CASSLGSGMPDTQYF; CDR3 DNA: TGTGCCAGCAGCTTAGGTTCCGGGATGCCAGATACGCAGTATTTT
D gene: -; V gene: TRBV7-2; clone size: -; J gene: TRBJ1-4; CDR3 protein: CASSLRGGRPEKLFF; CDR3 DNA: TGTGCCAGCAGCCTGCGGGGGGGCCGCCCTGAAAAACTGTTTTTT
D gene: TRBD1; V gene: TRBV6-1; clone size: -; J gene: TRBJ2-5; CDR3 protein: CASSVDRVQETQYF; CDR3 DNA: TGTGCCAGCAGCGTAGACAGGGTCCAAGAGACCCAGTACTTC
D gene: TRBD1; V gene: TRBV15; clone size: -; J gene: TRBJ2-1; CDR3 protein: CATSKRTGGNNEQFF; CDR3 DNA: TGTGCCACCAGCAAGAGGACAGGGGGTAACAATGAGCAGTTCTTC
D gene: TRBD2; V gene: TRBV7-2; clone size: few; J gene: TRBJ2-7; CDR3 protein: CASSLDQRGTHEQYF; CDR3 DNA: TGTGCCAGCAGCTTAGATCAGCGGGGGACCCACGAGCAGTACTTC
D gene: -; V gene: TRBV4-2; clone size: -; J gene: TRBJ1-5; CDR3 protein: CASSQDLGGQPQHF; CDR3 DNA: TGTGCCAGCAGCCAAGATTTGGGGGGGCAGCCCCAGCATTTT
D gene: -; V gene: TRBV30; clone size: -; J gene: TRBJ2-1; CDR3 protein: CAWSAVSGYNEQFF; CDR3 DNA: TGTGCCTGGAGTGCGGTGAGCGGCTACAATGAGCAGTTCTTC
D gene: TRBD1; V gene: TRBV27; clone size: -; J gene: TRBJ1-5; CDR3 protein: CASSPGQDFLSFPNQPQHF; CDR3 DNA: TGTGCCAGCAGTCCGGGACAGGACTTTCTCTCCTTTCCCAATCAGCCCCAGCATTTT
D gene: -; V gene: TRBV4-3; clone size: -; J gene: TRBJ1-1; CDR3 protein: CASSQVAGNTEAFF; CDR3 DNA: TGCGCCAGCAGCCAAGTGGCAGGGAACACTGAAGCTTTCTTT